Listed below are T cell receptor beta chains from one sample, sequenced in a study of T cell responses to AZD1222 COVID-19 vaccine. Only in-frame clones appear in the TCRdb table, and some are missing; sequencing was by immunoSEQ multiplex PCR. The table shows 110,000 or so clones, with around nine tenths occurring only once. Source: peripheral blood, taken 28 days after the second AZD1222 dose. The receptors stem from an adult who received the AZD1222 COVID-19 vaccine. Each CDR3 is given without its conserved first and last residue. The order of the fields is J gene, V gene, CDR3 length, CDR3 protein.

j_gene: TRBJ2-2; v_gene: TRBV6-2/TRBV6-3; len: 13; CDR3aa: ASSYGALDTGELF
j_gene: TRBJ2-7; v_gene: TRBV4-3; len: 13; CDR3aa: ASSQDGLAGYEQY
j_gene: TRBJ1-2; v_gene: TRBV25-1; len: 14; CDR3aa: ASSTIQGGGNYGYT
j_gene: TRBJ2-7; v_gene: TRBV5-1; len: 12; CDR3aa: ASSRPGQGIEQY
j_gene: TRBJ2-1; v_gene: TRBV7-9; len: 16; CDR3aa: ASSGTGSGGSSYNEQF
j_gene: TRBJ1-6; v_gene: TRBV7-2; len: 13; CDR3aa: ASSSRVSYNSPLH
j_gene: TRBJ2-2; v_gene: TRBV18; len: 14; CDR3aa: ASSPSSGRTTGELF
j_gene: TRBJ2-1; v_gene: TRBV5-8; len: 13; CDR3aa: ASSLLPGQYNEQF
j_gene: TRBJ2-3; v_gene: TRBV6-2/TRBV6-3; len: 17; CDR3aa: ASSPGGLAGRGSVGTQY
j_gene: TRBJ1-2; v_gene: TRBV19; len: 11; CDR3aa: ASSYQVIYGYT
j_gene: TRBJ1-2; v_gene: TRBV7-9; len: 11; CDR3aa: ASSWNSLYGYT
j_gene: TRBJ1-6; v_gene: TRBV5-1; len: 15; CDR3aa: ASSWDSSGSYNSPLH
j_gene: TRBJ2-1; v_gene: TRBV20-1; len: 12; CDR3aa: SASLGSSYNEQF
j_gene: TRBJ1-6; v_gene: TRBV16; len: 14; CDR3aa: ASSKSLDWGASPLH
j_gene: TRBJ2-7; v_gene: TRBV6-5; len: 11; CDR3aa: ASSRLAAYEQY
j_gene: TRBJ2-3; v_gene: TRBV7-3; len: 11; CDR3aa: AGGSPSTDTQY
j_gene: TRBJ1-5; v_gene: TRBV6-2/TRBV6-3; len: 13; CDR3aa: ASSFGRGEKQPQH
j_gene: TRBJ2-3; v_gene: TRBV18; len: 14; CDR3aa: ASSRRLGGSTDTQY
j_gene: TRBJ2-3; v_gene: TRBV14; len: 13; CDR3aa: ASSHLAGEGDTQY
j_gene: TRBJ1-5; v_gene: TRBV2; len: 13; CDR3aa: ASSQTKEGNQPQH
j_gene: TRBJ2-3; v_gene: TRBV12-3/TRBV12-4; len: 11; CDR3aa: ASSSLGTDTQY
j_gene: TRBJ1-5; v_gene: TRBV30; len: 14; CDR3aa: AWSAGLTYSNQPQH